A single sample gave rise to the 15 T cell receptor beta chains below, sequenced in a study of metastatic and nonmetastatic thyroid tumors. TCRdb ran MiXCR on the PCR reads. The sample shows approximately 8,400 clones, about 45% of them seen only once. Every patient underwent thyroid surgery untreated. Sequencing used tumor tissue. The receptor set was obtained from a male donor with papillary thyroid cancer or a benign thyroid nodule (not recorded which). Some clones in this sample may be carry-over from other donors' samples.

The sample holds a few counts of this clone. The V call is TRBV20-1, the J call TRBJ1-2; no clear D gene. In germline, CDR1 is DFQATT, CDR2 SNEGSKA (reference sequence). The CDR3 consists of 14 residues. With 0 bases removed from V and 4 bases from J, the gap between germline ends came to 12 bases. The CDR3 bases are TGCAGTGCTAGAGAAAGCTTACGGGCCTATGGCTACACCTTC. It codes for CSARESLRAYGYTF.

About this clone: Just one base apart from a much larger clone, this may be a read error. The gene calls are TRBV3-1 and TRBJ2-1; D perhaps matches TRBD2 (5 bases). The CDR3 is made up of 19 amino acids. Per germline, CDR1 LGHDT and CDR2 YNNKEL (reference sequence). The CDR3 sequence: CAISQDRSGSSSSYNEQFF. The CDR3 DNA follows: TGTGCCATCAGCCAAGATCGTAGTGGGAGTTCGAGCTCCTACAATGAGCAGTTCTTC.

This clone is deemed medium-sized (0.01 to 0.1%). The chain links TRBV13 to TRBJ2-3; 11 bases agree with TRBD2. CDR1 PRHDT and CDR2 FYEKMQ come from the germline V gene (reference sequence). The CDR3 length is 17 residues. Germline trimming cut 1 base from V and 4 bases from J; bases unmatched to any gene: 7. CDR3 in DNA: TGTGCCAGCAGCTTAGAACTAGCGGGGGTAGAGTCAGATACGCAGTATTTT. This translates into CASSLELAGVESDTQYF.

This clone was observed a handful of times. V is TRBV6-5 and J is TRBJ2-5, with a tentative D call TRBD1 (6 bases). The CDR3 consists of 14 residues. In germline, CDR1 is MNHEY, CDR2 SVGAGI. The V and J ends lost 0 bases and 3 bases respectively, with 8 bases between them. The CDR3 nucleotides read TGTGCCAGCAGTTACTCAGGGGGTGAAGAGACCCAGTACTTC. It codes for CASSYSGGEETQYF.

The rearrangement uses TRBV6-6 and TRBJ2-7; D gene uncertain. The ends were cut back, 2 bases at V and 0 bases at J, with 8 bases in the middle. There are 14 residues in the CDR3. Per the germline V gene, CDR1 is MNHNY and CDR2 is SVGAGI (reference sequence). The CDR3 loop is CASSYDPDSYEQYF. The CDR3 DNA reads TGTGCCAGCAGTTACGATCCGGACTCCTACGAGCAGTACTTC.

V and J are TRBV20-1 and TRBJ2-3; maybe TRBD2 (6 bases). CDR3 length: 16 amino acids. V was clipped by 0 bases and J by 1 base, with 14 bases between them. Germline V gene sequence: CDR1 DFQATT, CDR2 SNEGSKA (reference sequence). CDR3 nucleotides: TGCAGTGCTAGAGATCTCGCCAGCGGGCGCACAGATACGCAGTATTTT. This gives the protein CSARDLASGRTDTQYF.

This clone was seen a handful of times. The chain joins TRBV12-5 to TRBJ1-2, with 7 bases matching TRBD1. Germline V gives CDR1 LGHNT, CDR2 FRNRAP. The ends lost 6 bases at V and 3 bases at J; junction bases unmatched: 10. The CDR3 spans 15 residues. CDR3 sequence (DNA): TGTGCTAGTGGGGGACAGCCAGTGGAAGACTATGGCTACACCTTC. Residues: CASGGQPVEDYGYTF.

With respect to this clone: A junction boundary mismatches the germline segment, possibly from a read error. V is TRBV12-3 or TRBV12-4 and J is TRBJ2-6; no definite D call. The CDR3 contains 13 residues. CDR3 region: CAISSLAPYVLTF. DNA for the CDR3: TGTGCCATCAGTTCCCTGGCCCCATACGTCCTGACTTTC.

This clone showed up just a few times. The chain combines TRBV6-6 with TRBJ2-7; a possible D gene is TRBD2 (5 bases). Trimming pared 0 bases from V and 2 bases from J, leaving 8 bases between. Germline values: CDR1 MNHNY, CDR2 SVGAGI (reference sequence). This CDR3 region has 14 residues. CDR3 sequence: CASSYSAGTYEQYF. CDR3 nucleotides: TGTGCCAGCAGTTACTCGGCCGGGACCTACGAGCAGTACTTC.

V is TRBV20-1 and J is TRBJ1-5, with 9 bases that match TRBD1. V lost 6 bases, J lost 5 bases, and 5 bases stayed unmatched. Germline lookup yields CDR1 DFQATT and CDR2 SNEGSKA (reference sequence). This CDR3 region has 13 residues. CDR3 nucleotides: TGCAGTGCCCGACAGGGGGGGGATCAGCCCCAGCATTTT. Its translation: CSARQGGDQPQHF.

This clone is medium-sized in the sample. The CDR3 loop is CAWSPRNEQFF. Here the CDR3 DNA reads TGTGCCTGGAGTCCGCGCAATGAGCAGTTCTTC. This chain connects TRBV30 to TRBJ2-1; no reliable D call. CDR1 GTSNPN and CDR2 SVGIG come from the germline V gene (reference sequence). V lost 2 bases and J 6 bases, leaving 5 bases between the germline ends. This CDR3 comprises 11 residues.

Judged by abundance, this clone is medium-sized. This chain's CDR3 is CASTEVQGGTEAFF. The CDR3 DNA reads as TGTGCCAGCACTGAGGTACAGGGGGGCACTGAAGCTTTCTTT. The chain employs TRBV6-1 and TRBJ1-1; 8 bases map to TRBD1. From germline, CDR1 is MNHNS and CDR2 SASEGT. There are 14 residues in the CDR3. The junction had 8 bases not matched to a gene; V was cut back by 7 bases and J by 4 bases.

In its sample, this clone is medium-sized. The V call is TRBV7-8, the J call TRBJ2-3; 13 nucleotides align to TRBD2. From germline, CDR1 is SGHVS and CDR2 FQNEAQ. The CDR3 runs 17 residues. V lost 2 bases to trimming and J lost 5 bases; unmatched junction nucleotides: 7. CDR3 in amino acids: CASSLYGLAGEVDTQYF. The CDR3 coding sequence is TGTGCCAGCAGCTTATACGGACTAGCGGGAGAGGTAGATACGCAGTATTTT.

The chain is built from TRBV28 and TRBJ2-7; no clear D. CDR3 length equals 16 residues. V dropped 5 bases and J dropped 3 bases, with 20 bases sitting between them. Per the germline V gene, CDR1 is MDHEN and CDR2 is SYDVKM. CDR3 sequence: CASSDKKFEAIYEQYF. The DNA of the CDR3 is TGTGCCAGCAGTGATAAGAAGTTTGAGGCGATCTACGAGCAGTACTTC.

This chain uses TRBV20-1 with TRBJ2-7; no reliable D call. This CDR3 is 14 amino acids long. Germline assignment: CDR1 DFQATT and CDR2 SNEGSKA (reference sequence). Here the CDR3 reads CSVVKTLTSYEQYF. In DNA, the CDR3 is TGCAGCGTAGTTAAGACCCTAACCTCCTACGAGCAGTACTTC.